The present TCR beta chain was sequenced within a study of T cell responses to AZD1222 COVID-19 vaccine. Points from the study as a whole: Vaccine-associated CD4 TCRs spanned spike, dominant at 160-218 and 743-854. Nearly half of spike-specific TCRs reportedly target variant regions that are unmutated in the B.1.351 and B.1.1.7 variants. Recipients of AZD1222 seropositive at baseline numbered only 6 or 7.

A remark on this clone: Its target is unknown.

Sequencing was performed with immunoSEQ multiplex PCR; in TCRdb, only in-frame clones are kept and a portion is missing. The repertoire has about 170,000 clones, over 75% of them found once; the top ten carry approximately 1.5%. The clonotype originates from an adult in good health. The sample was peripheral blood, taken on day 0 of AZD1222 vaccination.

CDR3 region: CATSDLGGRLGYTF. The DNA of the CDR3 is TGTGCCACCAGTGATTTAGGGGGCCGACTGGGCTACACCTTC. The chain combines TRBV24-1 with TRBJ1-2, with 7 bases aligning to TRBD1. There are 14 residues in the CDR3. V shed 1 base, J shed 8 bases, and the junction held 6 bases outside the gene matches. Germline CDR1 and CDR2: KGHDR and SFDVKD.